This TCR beta chain comes out of a study of blood T cells in healthy people across ages. Primers used in a second PCR of about 7 to 11 cycles were a sample-barcoded 5' primer and a J-beta primer mix. TCRdb independently ran MiXCR on the 5' RACE reads; one entry per CDR3 protein. This table has fewer than 1,000,000 distinct CDR3 sequences, about half appearing once. The TCR comes from a man older than 75 in good health. The sequencing sample was made of blood.

CDR3 loop: CASSSKGQEATQYF. CDR3 sequence (DNA): TGTGCCAGCAGCTCAAAAGGACAGGAGGCGACCCAGTACTTC. The chain combines TRBV7-2 with TRBJ2-5, with TRBD1 matching over 7 bases. Trimming removed 4 bases from V and 7 bases from J; junction bases left unmatched: 9. Looked up from germline, CDR1 is SGHTA and CDR2 is FQGNSA. The CDR3 is made up of 14 amino acids. Using reference TRBV7-2 and TRBJ2-5 for the parts outside the CDR3, the full variable domain is GAGVSQSPSNKVTEKGKDVELRCDPISGHTALYWYRQSLGQGLEFLIYFQGNSAPDKSGLPSDRFSAERTGGSVSTLTIQRTQQEDSAVYLCASSSKGQEATQYFGPGTRLLVL.